This TCR beta chain emerged from a study of cytotoxic CD8 clonotypes in ibrutinib-treated CLL. This CDR3 has 14 amino acids. As regards this clone: Its antigen remains unidentified.

General observations from the study: Clonality correlated strongly with circulating CD8+ T cells and exceeded age-matched healthy donors at baseline.

Sequencing sought depths of 1 in 200,000 to 1 in 1 million T cells. TCRdb keeps only in-frame clones here, not all; method: immunoSEQ multiplex PCR. The table shows about 140,000 clones, with approximately 80% occurring only once. The chain uses TRBV12-2 and TRBJ2-5; the table assigns TRBD2, which was not confirmed against the DNA. TRBV12-2 is classified as a pseudogene. This TCR derives from a human donor with chronic lymphocytic leukemia. Source: PBMCs, taken after 36 months of ibrutinib treatment. CDR3 nucleotides: TGTGCCAGCAGCGCTTCTCCGGCCCAAGAGACCCAGTACTTC. Protein: CASSASPAQETQYF.